The 20 T cell receptor beta chains below all came from one sample that was sequenced in a study of identical twins. Each CDR3 protein is one row after TCRdb ran MiXCR on the 5' RACE reads. The table has 650,000 to 750,000 distinct CDR3 sequences, approximately 22% seen once. These same data were also listed under a study on T cells expressing NK-cell markers.

The sequenced sample was PBMCs. All receptors come from a woman aged 18-29 years in good health.

At least ten counts were recorded for this clonotype. This chain connects TRBV6-2 or TRBV6-3 to TRBJ2-7, with D perhaps matching TRBD1 or TRBD2 (5 bases each). The V end lost 11 bases, the J end lost 0 bases, and 20 bases lay between the germline ends. The CDR3 is 15 residues long. The germline CDR1 and CDR2 sequences are MNHEY and SVGEGT. CDR3 nucleotide sequence: TGTGCCTCGCACTTTAGGGACCGCGACTCCTACGAGCAGTACTTC. Protein: CASHFRDRDSYEQYF.

This clonotype was seen ten or more times. V gene TRBV12-3 or TRBV12-4 combines with J gene TRBJ2-7, with D possibly being TRBD1 or TRBD2 (6 bases each). This CDR3 spans 15 amino acids. V was trimmed by 8 bases and J by 3 bases, leaving 20 bases between them. The CDR3 sequence is CASSFQLGGLYEQYF. CDR3 nucleotides: TGTGCCAGCTCCTTCCAGTTAGGGGGGCTCTACGAGCAGTACTTC.

This clonotype was counted ten times or more. V usage is TRBV9 and J usage is TRBJ2-1; D ambiguous. This CDR3 region has 15 residues. Trimming took 2 bases from V and 7 from J, leaving 16 bases between them. From germline, CDR1 is SGDLS and CDR2 YYNGEE. CDR3 sequence: CASSVRSLSWNEQFF. CDR3 sequence (DNA): TGTGCCAGCAGCGTCCGGAGCCTGTCCTGGAATGAGCAGTTCTTC.

This clonotype was picked up a small number of times. The genes are TRBV29-1 and TRBJ2-1, with 9 bases identical to TRBD2. Germline loops: CDR1 SQVTM, CDR2 ANQGSEA. The CDR3 consists of 16 residues. V was pared by 7 bases and J by 1 base, with 11 bases of the junction left unmatched. The CDR3 coding sequence is TGCAGCGCTCCAGGGGGTAGCGGGAGTTCCTACAATGAGCAGTTCTTC. Its translation is CSAPGGSGSSYNEQFF.

In this sample, this clonotype turned up many times. The V and J genes are TRBV7-2 and TRBJ1-3; TRBD1 might be the D (6 bases). The CDR3 extends over 15 amino acids. Germline assignment: CDR1 SGHTA and CDR2 FQGNSA. V lost 4 bases to trimming and J lost 0 bases, with 10 bases between them. CDR3 loop: CASSSGQSSGNTIYF. The CDR3 coding sequence is TGTGCCAGCAGCTCCGGACAGAGCTCTGGAAACACCATATATTTT.

The chain carries TRBV5-1 and TRBJ2-1, with 9 positions matching TRBD2. Germline CDR1 is SGHRS and CDR2 is YFSETQ. The CDR3 is 16 amino acids. With V trimmed by 3 bases and J by 4 bases, 8 bases remained unmatched. CDR3 coding DNA: TGCGCCAGCAGCTCCGGGACTAGCCTAGGATACAATGAGCAGTTCTTC. This gives the protein CASSSGTSLGYNEQFF.

In its sample, this clonotype was seen many times. The chain joins TRBV29-1 to TRBJ2-3, with D hard to call. From germline, CDR1 is SQVTM and CDR2 ANQGSEA. The CDR3 length is 13 residues. V dropped 1 base and J dropped 3 bases, with 8 bases sitting between them. This chain's CDR3 is CSVEGVVTDTQYF. The CDR3 DNA reads as TGCAGCGTTGAAGGGGTCGTAACAGATACGCAGTATTTT.

There are a few counts of this clonotype. The V and J genes are TRBV12-3 or TRBV12-4 and TRBJ2-5; D tentatively fits TRBD1 or TRBD2 (5 bases each). The CDR3 spans 14 residues. Trimming took 3 bases from V and 5 from J, leaving 13 bases between them. CDR3 coding DNA: TGTGCCAGCAGTTTTTGGGACCTAGGGGAGACCCAGTACTTC. It translates to CASSFWDLGETQYF.

This clonotype came up a few times. The junction does not match germline at one end; this may be a read error. The chain recombines TRBV20-1 with TRBJ2-1; TRBD2 matches at 8 bases. CDR3 size: 12 residues. In germline, CDR1 is DFQATT, CDR2 SNEGSKA (reference sequence). This CDR3 reads CSARPEGGGLVF. The CDR3 DNA is TGCAGTGCAAGACCCGAGGGCGGGGGGTTAGTCTTC.

The rearrangement joins TRBV9 to TRBJ2-1; TRBD2 might be the D (5 bases). The CDR3 is made up of 14 amino acids. V was pared by 4 bases and J by 7 bases, with 15 bases between. Per the germline V gene, CDR1 is SGDLS and CDR2 is YYNGEE. The DNA of the CDR3 is TGTGCCAGCAGCTCTGGACTTCCGCAAAATGAGCAGTTCTTC. Its translation is CASSSGLPQNEQFF.

The J gene is TRBJ2-1, the V gene TRBV20-1, with TRBD2 identical over 7 bases. From germline, CDR1 is DFQATT and CDR2 SNEGSKA (reference sequence). V dropped 6 bases and J dropped 4; count of bases not matched to a gene: 6. The CDR3 has 13 residues. The CDR3 bases are TGCAGTGCCTGGGACTACCGATACAATGAGCAGTTCTTC. Its translation is CSAWDYRYNEQFF.

The chain links TRBV20-1 to TRBJ2-7; tentative D call: TRBD1 (6 bases). This CDR3 is 14 amino acids long. Germline CDR1 reads DFQATT; CDR2 reads SNEGSKA (reference sequence). V shed 5 bases and J shed 4 bases, with 18 bases lying between them. CDR3 bases: TGCAGTGCTTTGCCGGGACAAGCACAATACGAGCAGTACTTC. Translation gives CSALPGQAQYEQYF.

In this sample, this clonotype turned up a few times. The rearrangement links TRBV30 to TRBJ2-7, with D perhaps TRBD2 (6 bases). This CDR3 comprises 13 residues. CDR1 and CDR2 (germline): GTSNPN, SVGIG (reference sequence). V was cut by 2 bases and J by 5 bases, with 13 bases left in between. CDR3 in amino acids: CAWSPQTRNEQYF. CDR3 bases: TGTGCCTGGAGTCCCCAGACTAGGAACGAGCAGTACTTC.

The table lists this clonotype with many counts. The chain couples TRBV6-1 to TRBJ2-1; D might be TRBD2 (5 bases). Trimming took 6 bases from V and 9 from J, leaving 21 bases between them. This CDR3 has 15 residues. Germline loops: CDR1 MNHNS, CDR2 SASEGT. CDR3 in amino acids: CASRTPGLAISEQFF. CDR3 in DNA: TGTGCCAGCAGGACCCCCGGGCTAGCAATCAGTGAGCAGTTCTTC.

This chain connects TRBV20-1 to TRBJ1-1; 7 positions match TRBD1. The CDR3 is made up of 15 amino acids. Unmatched junction bases numbered 8, after V lost 1 base and J lost 3 bases. Per the germline V gene, CDR1 is DFQATT and CDR2 is SNEGSKA (reference sequence). The CDR3 loop is CSARGQGGFHTEAFF. CDR3 DNA: TGCAGTGCTAGAGGCCAGGGGGGATTTCACACTGAAGCTTTCTTT.

This clonotype was observed a few times. The chain employs TRBV5-1 and TRBJ2-5, with D perhaps matching TRBD1 (5 bases). The V gene lost 4 bases and the J gene lost 5 bases, with 12 bases spanning the gap. Germline CDR1 is SGHRS and CDR2 is YFSETQ. The CDR3 consists of 13 residues. CDR3 nucleotide sequence: TGCGCCAGCAGCCCCAGGGTATGGGAGACCCAGTACTTC. Translating gives CASSPRVWETQYF.

This chain links TRBV6-2 or TRBV6-3 with TRBJ2-7; D not resolved. Germline V gene data show CDR1 as MNHEY and CDR2 as SVGEGT. Trimming left V 6 bases short and J 4 bases short, with 10 bases between. There are 12 residues in the CDR3. Written as DNA, the CDR3 is TGTGCCAGCAGGGCCGGGCGTTACGAGCAGTACTTC. It specifies CASRAGRYEQYF.

This chain joins TRBV5-1 and TRBJ2-5; possible D gene TRBD1, 6 bases. CDR3 size: 16 residues. With 0 bases removed from V and 1 base from J, the gap between germline ends came to 13 bases. CDR1 SGHRS and CDR2 YFSETQ come from the germline V gene. The CDR3 region has the DNA TGCGCCAGCAGCTTGGCAGTGGGACACCTCCAAGAGACCCAGTACTTC. Its protein product is CASSLAVGHLQETQYF.

This clonotype came up a few times. The V and J genes are TRBV5-1 and TRBJ1-4, with unresolved D. Per germline, CDR1 SGHRS and CDR2 YFSETQ. V was pared by 3 bases and J by 7 bases, with 13 bases between. CDR3 size: 14 residues. CDR3 loop: CASSYGRTSEKLFF. DNA of the CDR3: TGCGCCAGCAGCTACGGCAGGACCTCTGAAAAACTGTTTTTT. Looking up the rest from reference TRBV5-1 and TRBJ1-4 gives the full variable domain: KAGVTQTPRYLIKTRGQQVTLSCSPISGHRSVSWYQQTPGQGLQFLFEYFSETQRNKGNFPGRFSGRQFSNSRSEMNVSTLELGDSALYLCASSYGRTSEKLFFGSGTQLSVL.

This rearrangement joins TRBV6-1 to TRBJ2-2; possibly TRBD2 for D (6 bases). CDR3 length: 13 amino acids. V was clipped by 6 bases and J by 6 bases, with 11 bases between them. Looked up from germline, CDR1 is MNHNS and CDR2 is SASEGT. The CDR3 DNA reads as TGTGCCAGCAGATCACTAGCCGCCGGGGAGCTGTTTTTT. This sequence encodes CASRSLAAGELFF.